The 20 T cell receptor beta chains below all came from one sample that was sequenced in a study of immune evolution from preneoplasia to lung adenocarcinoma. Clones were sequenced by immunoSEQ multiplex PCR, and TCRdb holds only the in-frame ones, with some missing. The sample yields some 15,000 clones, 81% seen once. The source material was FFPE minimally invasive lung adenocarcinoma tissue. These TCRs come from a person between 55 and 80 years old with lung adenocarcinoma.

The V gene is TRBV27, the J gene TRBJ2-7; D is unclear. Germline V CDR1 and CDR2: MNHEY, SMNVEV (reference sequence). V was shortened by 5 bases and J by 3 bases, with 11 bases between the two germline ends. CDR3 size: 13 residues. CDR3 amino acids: CASSPSISYEQYF. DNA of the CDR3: TGTGCCAGCAGTCCCTCCATAAGCTACGAGCAGTACTTC.

The CDR3 nucleotides are TGTGCCAGCAGCCCACCAGGGACCCAAACCCAAGAGCAGTACTTC. As protein: CASSPPGTQTQEQYF. The rearrangement links TRBV7-9 to TRBJ2-7, with D perhaps TRBD1 or TRBD2 (5 bases each). This CDR3 has 15 amino acids. The V gene lost 5 bases and the J gene lost 7 bases, with 21 bases spanning the gap. Per the germline V gene, CDR1 is SEHNR and CDR2 is FQNEAQ (reference sequence).

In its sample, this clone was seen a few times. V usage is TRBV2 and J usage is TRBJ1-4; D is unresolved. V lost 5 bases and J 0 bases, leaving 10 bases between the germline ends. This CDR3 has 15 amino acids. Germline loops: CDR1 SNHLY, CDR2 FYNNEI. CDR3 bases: TGTGCCAGCAGTACAACCGGGACAACTAATGAAAAACTGTTTTTT. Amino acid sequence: CASSTTGTTNEKLFF.

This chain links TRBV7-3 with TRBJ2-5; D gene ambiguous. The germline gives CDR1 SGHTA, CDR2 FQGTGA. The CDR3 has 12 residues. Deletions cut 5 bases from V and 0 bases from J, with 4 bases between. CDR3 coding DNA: TGTGCCAGCAGCCCTTACCAAGAGACCCAGTACTTC. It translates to CASSPYQETQYF.

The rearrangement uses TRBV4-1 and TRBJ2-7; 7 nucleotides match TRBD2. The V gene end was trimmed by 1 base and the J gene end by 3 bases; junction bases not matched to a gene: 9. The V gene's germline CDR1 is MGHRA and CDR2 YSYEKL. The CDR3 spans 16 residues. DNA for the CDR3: TGCGCCAGCAGCCAAGTCGACGGGAGGTTTTACTACGAGCAGTACTTC. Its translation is CASSQVDGRFYYEQYF.

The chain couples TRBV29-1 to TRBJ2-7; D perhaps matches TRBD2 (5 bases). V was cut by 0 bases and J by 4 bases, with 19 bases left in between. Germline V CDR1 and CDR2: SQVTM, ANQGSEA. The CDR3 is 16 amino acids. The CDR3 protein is CSVEDRRGTQAYEQYF. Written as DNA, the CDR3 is TGCAGCGTTGAAGATCGCCGGGGTACACAAGCATACGAGCAGTACTTC.

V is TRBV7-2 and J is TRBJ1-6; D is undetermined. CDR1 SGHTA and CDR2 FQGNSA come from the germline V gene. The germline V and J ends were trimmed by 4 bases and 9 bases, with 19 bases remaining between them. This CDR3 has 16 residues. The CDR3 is CASSSPPPGVGSPLHF. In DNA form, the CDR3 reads TGTGCCAGCAGCTCGCCGCCCCCTGGGGTTGGTTCACCCCTCCACTTT.

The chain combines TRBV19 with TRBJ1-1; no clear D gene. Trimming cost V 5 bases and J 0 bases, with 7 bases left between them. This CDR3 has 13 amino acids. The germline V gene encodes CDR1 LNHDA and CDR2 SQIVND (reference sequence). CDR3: CASSLGVNTEAFF. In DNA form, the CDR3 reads TGTGCCAGTAGTCTCGGGGTGAACACTGAAGCTTTCTTT.

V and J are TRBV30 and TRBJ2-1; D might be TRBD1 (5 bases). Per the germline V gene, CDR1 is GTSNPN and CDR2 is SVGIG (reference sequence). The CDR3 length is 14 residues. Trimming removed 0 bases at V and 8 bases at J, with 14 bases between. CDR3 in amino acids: CAWSVGQGNDEQFF. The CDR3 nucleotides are TGTGCCTGGAGTGTAGGGCAGGGTAATGATGAGCAGTTCTTC.

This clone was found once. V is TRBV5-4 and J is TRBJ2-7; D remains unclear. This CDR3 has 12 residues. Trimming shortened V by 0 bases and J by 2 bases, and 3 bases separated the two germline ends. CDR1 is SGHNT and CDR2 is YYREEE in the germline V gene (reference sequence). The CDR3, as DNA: TGTGCCAGCAGCTTGGATGCCTACGAGCAGTACTTC. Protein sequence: CASSLDAYEQYF.

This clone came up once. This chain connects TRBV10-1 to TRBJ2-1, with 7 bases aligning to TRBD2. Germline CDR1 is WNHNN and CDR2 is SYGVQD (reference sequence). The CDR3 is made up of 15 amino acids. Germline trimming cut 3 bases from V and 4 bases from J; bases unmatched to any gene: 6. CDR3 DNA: TGCGCCAGCAGTGAAAGCGGGGCAGGGTACAATGAGCAGTTCTTC. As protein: CASSESGAGYNEQFF.

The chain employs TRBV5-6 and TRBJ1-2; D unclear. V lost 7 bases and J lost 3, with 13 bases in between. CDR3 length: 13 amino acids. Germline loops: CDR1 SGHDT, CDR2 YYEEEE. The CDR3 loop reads CASRREDYYGYTF. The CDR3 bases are TGTGCCAGCCGCAGAGAAGACTACTATGGCTACACCTTC.

The chain's CDR3 is CASSFDYEQYF. The CDR3 DNA follows: TGTGCCAGCAGCTTCGACTACGAGCAGTACTTC. This chain links TRBV7-8 with TRBJ2-7; D gene unclear. This CDR3 region has 11 residues. Trimming cost V 3 bases and J 3 bases, with 3 bases left between them. CDR1 and CDR2 from the germline V gene are SGHVS and FQNEAQ.

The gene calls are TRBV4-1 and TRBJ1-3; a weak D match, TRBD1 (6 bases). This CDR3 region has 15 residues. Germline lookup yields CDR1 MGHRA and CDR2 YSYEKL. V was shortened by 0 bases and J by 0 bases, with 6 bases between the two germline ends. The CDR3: CASSQEGASGNTIYF. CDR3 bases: TGCGCCAGCAGCCAAGAGGGGGCCTCTGGAAACACCATATATTTT.

The CDR3 DNA is TGTGCCAGCAGCTGGGGCGGGGGTATAAGCAATCAGCCCCAGCATTTT. Translating it yields CASSWGGGISNQPQHF. The rearrangement uses TRBV5-6 and TRBJ1-5; maybe TRBD1 (5 bases). CDR3 length equals 16 residues. V was trimmed by 3 bases and J by 1 base, leaving 14 bases between them. The germline V gene encodes CDR1 SGHDT and CDR2 YYEEEE. The full variable domain, completed using reference TRBV5-6 and TRBJ1-5, is DAGVTQSPTHLIKTRGQQVTLRCSPKSGHDTVSWYQQALGQGPQFIFQYYEEEERQRGNFPDRFSGHQFPNYSSELNVNALLLGDSALYLCASSWGGGISNQPQHFGDGTRLSIL.

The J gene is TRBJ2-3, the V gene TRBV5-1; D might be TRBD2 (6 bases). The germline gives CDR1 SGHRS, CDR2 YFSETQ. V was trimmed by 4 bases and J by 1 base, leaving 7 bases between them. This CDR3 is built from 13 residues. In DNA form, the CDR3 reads TGCGCCAGCAGCCCGGGGGGCACAGATACGCAGTATTTT. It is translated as CASSPGGTDTQYF. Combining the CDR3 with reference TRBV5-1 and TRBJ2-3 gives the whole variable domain KAGVTQTPRYLIKTRGQQVTLSCSPISGHRSVSWYQQTPGQGLQFLFEYFSETQRNKGNFPGRFSGRQFSNSRSEMNVSTLELGDSALYLCASSPGGTDTQYFGPGTRLTVL.

In DNA form, the CDR3 reads TGTGCCAGCAGCTTGGCAGGCCTTGTCGGCTACACCTTC. Translating gives CASSLAGLVGYTF. This sequence joins TRBV7-9 and TRBJ1-2; the D is unclear. V dropped 3 bases and J dropped 8 bases, with 13 bases sitting between them. The length of the CDR3 is 13 residues. The germline V gene has CDR1 SEHNR and CDR2 FQNEAQ (reference sequence).

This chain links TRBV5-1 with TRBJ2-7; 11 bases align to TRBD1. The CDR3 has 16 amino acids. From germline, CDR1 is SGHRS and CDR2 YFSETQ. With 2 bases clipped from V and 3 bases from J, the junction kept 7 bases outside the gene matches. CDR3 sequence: CASSLSVGQGVYEQYF. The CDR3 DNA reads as TGCGCCAGCAGCTTAAGCGTGGGACAGGGGGTCTACGAGCAGTACTTC.

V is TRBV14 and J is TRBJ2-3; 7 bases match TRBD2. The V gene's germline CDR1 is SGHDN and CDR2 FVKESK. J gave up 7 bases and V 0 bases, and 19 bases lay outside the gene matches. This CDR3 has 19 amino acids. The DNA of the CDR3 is TGTGCCAGCAGCCAAGACCCCCTCGAGGCTAGCGCGGGGGAAAATACGCAGTATTTT. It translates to CASSQDPLEASAGENTQYF.

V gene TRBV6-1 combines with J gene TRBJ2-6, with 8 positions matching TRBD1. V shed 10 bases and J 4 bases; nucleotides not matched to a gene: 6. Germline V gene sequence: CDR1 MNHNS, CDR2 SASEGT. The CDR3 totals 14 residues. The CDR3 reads CATQGAQGANVLTF. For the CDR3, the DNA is TGTGCCACCCAGGGGGCGCAGGGGGCCAACGTCCTGACTTTC.